The clone carrying this T cell receptor (beta chain) was recorded at least ten times. Per the germline V gene, CDR1 is DFQATT and CDR2 is SNEGSKA (reference sequence). V lost 3 bases to trimming and J lost 1 base, with 25 bases between them. The length of the CDR3 is 19 residues. This specimen comes from a study of T-cell reconstitution after alpha-beta-depleted transplantation in children. A TCRbeta library incorporating unique molecular identifiers was prepared. MiXCR was run by TCRdb on the PCR reads, yielding one entry per CDR3 protein. Among about 610,000 distinct CDR3 sequences, roughly a tenth were seen once, and the ten largest hold 4%.

The chain is built from TRBV20-1 and TRBJ2-1, with D unclear. This TCR derives from a human donor who donated a stem cell graft to a child with acute myeloid leukemia. Sequencing was performed on PBMCs from the stem cell graft donor, taken from the stem cell graft. CDR3 nucleotides: TGCAGTGCTAGCAGTCGGGTGGGCTCGAAGATTAAGTCCTACAATGAGCAGTTCTTC. Translating it yields CSASSRVGSKIKSYNEQFF.